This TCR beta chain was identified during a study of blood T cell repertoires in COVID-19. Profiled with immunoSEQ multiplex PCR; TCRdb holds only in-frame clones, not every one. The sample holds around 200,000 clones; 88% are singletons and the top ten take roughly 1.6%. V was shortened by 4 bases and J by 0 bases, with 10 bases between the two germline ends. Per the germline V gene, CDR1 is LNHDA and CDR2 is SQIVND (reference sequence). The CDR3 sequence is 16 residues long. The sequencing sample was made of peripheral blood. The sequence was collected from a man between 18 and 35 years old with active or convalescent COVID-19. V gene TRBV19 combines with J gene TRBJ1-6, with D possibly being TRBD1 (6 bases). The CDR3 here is CASSTSGASYNSPLHF. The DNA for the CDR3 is TGTGCCAGTAGTACTTCAGGGGCCTCCTATAATTCACCCCTCCACTTT.